The sample holds many counts of the clone carrying this T cell receptor beta chain. Antigen unknown. The data belong to a study of regulatory T cells in long-lasting Graves disease. Whole-study results and caveats: Persistent Graves' patients showed less TCR diversity than newly diagnosed patients showed.

Regarding time point: newly diagnosed GD, antithyroid drugs for less than 3 months. PBMC RNA was the source of the TCR library. Graves' disease diagnoses used American Thyroid Association guidelines. Arm-PCR of CDR3 regions and iRepertoire HTBI primers were the basis on which TCR beta libraries were built. Via MiXCR, TCRdb re-called the multiplex PCR reads, giving one row per CDR3 protein. The table has 560,000 or so distinct CDR3 sequences, 15% to 20% seen once. Germline V lookup: CDR1 MNHEY, CDR2 SMNVEV (reference sequence). The length of the CDR3 is 15 residues. With 5 bases removed from V and 3 bases from J, the gap between germline ends came to 17 bases. These data are also associated with another study on T cells in Graves' hyperthyroidism and ophthalmopathy.

This sequence joins TRBV27 and TRBJ2-7; D is perhaps TRBD1 (6 bases). This clonotype originated in a man aged 18 to 30 with Graves disease. Sequencing used peripheral blood mononuclear cells (PBMCs), obtained at new diagnosis, from a patient treated with antithyroid drugs. Written as DNA, the CDR3 is TGTGCCAGCAGTCAGGCAGGGGCAATTTACTACGAGCAGTACTTC. The encoded protein is CASSQAGAIYYEQYF.